This T cell receptor (beta chain) was found in a study of cytomegalovirus exposure and HLA in healthy donors. A multiplex PCR was run with 60 Vbeta primers and 13 Jbeta primers. The protocol was immunoSEQ multiplex PCR, while the TCRdb copy is restricted to in-frame clones and leaves out a portion. The sample carries around 150,000 clones, about 80% recorded once. In its sample, this clone was seen once. CDR3 size: 14 residues. CDR1 is MNHEY, CDR2 SMNVEV, per germline (reference sequence). V lost 4 bases to trimming and J lost 3 bases; unmatched junction nucleotides: 5. Material: PBMCs. This sequence joins TRBV27 and TRBJ2-7; the match to TRBD1 covers 8 bases. This clonotype was obtained from a woman in her forties in good health and CMV-seronegative. The CDR3 loop reads CASSSTGAGYEQYF. CDR3 DNA sequence: TGTGCCAGCAGTTCGACAGGGGCTGGCTACGAGCAGTACTTC.